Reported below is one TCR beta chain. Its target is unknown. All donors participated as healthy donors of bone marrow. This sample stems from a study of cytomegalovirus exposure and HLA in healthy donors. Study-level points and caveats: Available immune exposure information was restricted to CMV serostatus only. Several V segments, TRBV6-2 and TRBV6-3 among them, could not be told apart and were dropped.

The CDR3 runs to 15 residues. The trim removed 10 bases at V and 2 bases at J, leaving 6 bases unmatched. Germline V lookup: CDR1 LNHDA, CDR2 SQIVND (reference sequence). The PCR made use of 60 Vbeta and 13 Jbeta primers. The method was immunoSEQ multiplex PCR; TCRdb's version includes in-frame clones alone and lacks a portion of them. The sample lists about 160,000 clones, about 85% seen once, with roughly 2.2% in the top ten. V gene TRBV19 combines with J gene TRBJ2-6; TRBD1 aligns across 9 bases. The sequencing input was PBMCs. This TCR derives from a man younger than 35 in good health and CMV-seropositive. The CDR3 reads CATVTGGAGANVLTF. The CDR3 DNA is TGTGCCACCGTGACAGGGGGGGCTGGGGCCAACGTCCTGACTTTC.